This TCR beta chain was recorded in a study of regulatory T cells in long-lasting Graves disease (dated by TCRdb to the early 2020s). A note on the overall study: To count as having persistent Graves' disease, a patient had to have received antithyroid drug treatment for over 5 years with TSH receptor autoantibodies remaining persistently positive. Peripheral blood TCR sequencing and RNA sequencing compared persistent Graves' disease patients with newly diagnosed Graves' disease patients. The study was registered as a clinical trial and conducted in China. A total of 35 or so samples were covered by TCR sequencing, comprising around 13 persistent and 20 newly diagnosed Graves' disease patients. Antithyroid drugs had been taken for approximately 10 years on average by persistent Graves' disease patients in the clinical cohort.

About this clonotype: Its antigen remains undetermined. The record has no base qualities; no much larger clone is one base away.

V and J are truncated by 1 base and 7 bases respectively, leaving an intervening sequence of 13 bases. The germline V gene provides CDR1 SGHDN and CDR2 FVKESK. The CDR3 holds 14 amino acids from the cysteine to the phenylalanine. CDR3 DNA only is kept here, 42 bases in frame from base 1. The paper as a whole reports these results and caveats: The authors acknowledged the small sample size as a limitation that may reduce accuracy. A larger number of public clonotypes was shared among persistent patients (under 3,000) than among newly diagnosed patients (over 850). Preferential use of TRBV28, TRBJ1-2 and TRBJ2-5 was observed in persistent disease, whereas TRBV20-1 and TRBJ2-1 were favored in newly diagnosed disease. Sequencing and analysis were restricted to the TCR beta chain. Peripheral blood alone was examined, since thyroid tissue, which constituted the primary lesion, could not be accessed. Compared with newly diagnosed patients, persistent Graves' disease patients had lower TCR Shannon entropy and fewer highly expanded clones, which suggests clonal expansion.

The library was prepared using multiplex PCR. TCRdb records Illumina HiSeq 4000 as the sequencer. CDR3 regions were amplified by Arm-PCR with iRepertoire HTBI primers to construct TCR beta libraries. Before sequencing, the PCR products underwent gel purification. As for the authors' bioinformatics: Gene usage analysis of CDR3 amino acid clonotypes relied on the approximately 68 TRBV and 13 to 15 TRBJ segments identified across samples. COPE and FqMerger were used to merge the filtered high-quality paired reads into contigs. BLAST was used to align contigs to IMGT TRBV, TRBD and TRBJ reference genes, and CDR3 was defined according to IMGT. Highly expanded clones were defined as clonotypes with a frequency above 0.1%. Repertoire diversity was measured by Shannon entropy, and V-J evenness by the Gini coefficient. Public clonotypes were defined as clonotypes shared by more than one individual. The public reads were reanalyzed by TCRdb: fastp trimming at Q25, MiXCR alignment, in-frame beta chains only. A single entry per CDR3 protein holds the most common genes and DNA from its merged rows. TCRdb, not the original authors, processed these V and J calls. The sample table shows approximately 470,000 distinct CDR3 sequences, and less than 25% are seen once. In total, the top ten clones hold under 9% of the sample.

The time point tag for this specimen amounts to: persistent/refractory GD, antithyroid drugs over 5 years with positive TRAb. For both TCR sequencing and RNA sequencing, RNA was extracted from PBMCs using TRIzol. The diagnosis of Graves' disease followed American Thyroid Association guidelines. Patients were recruited from an endocrinology department in Xi'an, China. Each patient gave approximately 9 milliliters of peripheral blood, collected in an EDTA anticoagulant tube. Ficoll Paque Plus density gradient separation was used to isolate PBMCs, and no further T cell sorting was performed. An Agilent 2100 Bioanalyzer and agarose gel were used to assess RNA quality, and a NanoDrop 2000 was used to measure RNA concentration.

The clonotype was recovered from a female donor with Graves disease. Recombination linked TRBV14 to TRBJ1-2; TRBD1 is possibly the D segment (6 matching bases). The sequencing used peripheral blood mononuclear cells (PBMCs), collected when the disease was refractory, from a patient treated with antithyroid drugs. The CDR3 protein sequence reads: CASSQVTGIGGYTF. At the DNA level, the sequence is TGTGCCAGCAGCCAAGTCACAGGGATCGGTGGCTACACCTTC.